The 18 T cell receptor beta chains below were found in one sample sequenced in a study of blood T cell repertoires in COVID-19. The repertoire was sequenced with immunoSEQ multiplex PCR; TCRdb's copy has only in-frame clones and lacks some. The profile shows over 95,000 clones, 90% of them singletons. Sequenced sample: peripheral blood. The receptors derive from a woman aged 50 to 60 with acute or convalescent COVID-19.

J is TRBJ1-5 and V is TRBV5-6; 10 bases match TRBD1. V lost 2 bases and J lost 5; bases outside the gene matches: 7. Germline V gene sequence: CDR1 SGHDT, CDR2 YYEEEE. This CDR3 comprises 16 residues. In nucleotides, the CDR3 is TGTGCCAGCAGCTTAGGGACCGGGACAGGGGATCAGCCCCAGCATTTT. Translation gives CASSLGTGTGDQPQHF. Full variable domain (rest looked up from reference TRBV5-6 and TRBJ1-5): DAGVTQSPTHLIKTRGQQVTLRCSPKSGHDTVSWYQQALGQGPQFIFQYYEEEERQRGNFPDRFSGHQFPNYSSELNVNALLLGDSALYLCASSLGTGTGDQPQHFGDGTRLSIL.

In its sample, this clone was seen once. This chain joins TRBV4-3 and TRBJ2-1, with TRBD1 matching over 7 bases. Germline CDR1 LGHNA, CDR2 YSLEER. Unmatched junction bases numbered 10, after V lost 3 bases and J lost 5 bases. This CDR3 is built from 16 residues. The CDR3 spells CASSHNYRGGDNEQFF. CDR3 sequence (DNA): TGCGCCAGCAGCCACAACTACAGGGGTGGGGACAATGAGCAGTTCTTC.

The CDR3 is CASSPPKGLLPSSYEQYF. The CDR3 region has the DNA TGTGCCAGCTCACCACCGAAGGGGCTTCTTCCAAGCTCCTACGAGCAGTACTTC. J is TRBJ2-7 and V is TRBV18; D is possibly TRBD1 (5 bases). There are 18 residues in the CDR3. Germline CDR1 is KGHSH and CDR2 is LQKENI. Trimming shortened V by 0 bases and J by 0 bases, and 18 bases separated the two germline ends.

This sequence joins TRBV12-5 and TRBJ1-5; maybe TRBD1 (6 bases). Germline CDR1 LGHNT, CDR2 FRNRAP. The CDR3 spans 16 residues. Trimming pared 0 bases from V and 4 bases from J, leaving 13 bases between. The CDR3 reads CASGLVLGTPNQPQHF. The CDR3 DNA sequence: TGTGCTAGTGGTTTGGTGTTGGGGACACCTAATCAGCCCCAGCATTTT. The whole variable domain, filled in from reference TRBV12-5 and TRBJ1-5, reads DARVTQTPRHKVTEMGQEVTMRCQPILGHNTVFWYRQTMMQGLELLAYFRNRAPLDDSGMPKDRFSAEMPDATLATLKIQPSEPRDSAVYFCASGLVLGTPNQPQHFGDGTRLSIL.

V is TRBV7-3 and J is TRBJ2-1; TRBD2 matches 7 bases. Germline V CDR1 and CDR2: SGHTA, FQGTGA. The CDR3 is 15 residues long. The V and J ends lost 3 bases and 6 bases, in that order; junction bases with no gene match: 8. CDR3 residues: CASSFGAGVGNEQFF. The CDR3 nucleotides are TGTGCCAGCAGCTTTGGGGCGGGAGTAGGCAATGAGCAGTTCTTC.

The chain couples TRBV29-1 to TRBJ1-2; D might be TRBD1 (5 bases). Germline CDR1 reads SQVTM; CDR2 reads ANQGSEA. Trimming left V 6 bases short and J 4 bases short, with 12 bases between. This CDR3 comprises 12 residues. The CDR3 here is CSVVQGTYGYTF. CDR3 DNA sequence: TGCAGCGTGGTCCAGGGAACCTATGGCTACACCTTC.

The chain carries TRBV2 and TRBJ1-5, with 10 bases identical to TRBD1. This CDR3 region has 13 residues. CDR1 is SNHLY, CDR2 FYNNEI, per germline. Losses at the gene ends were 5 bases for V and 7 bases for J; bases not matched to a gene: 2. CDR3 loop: CASSRDRGQPQHF. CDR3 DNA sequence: TGTGCCAGCAGTCGGGACAGGGGACAGCCCCAGCATTTT.

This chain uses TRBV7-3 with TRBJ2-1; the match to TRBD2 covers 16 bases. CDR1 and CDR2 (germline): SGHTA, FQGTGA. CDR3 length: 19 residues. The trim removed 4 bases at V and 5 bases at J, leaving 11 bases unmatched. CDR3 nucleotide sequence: TGTGCCAGCAGCTACATCTCCGGGACTAGCGGGAGGGCCGACAATGAGCAGTTCTTC. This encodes CASSYISGTSGRADNEQFF.

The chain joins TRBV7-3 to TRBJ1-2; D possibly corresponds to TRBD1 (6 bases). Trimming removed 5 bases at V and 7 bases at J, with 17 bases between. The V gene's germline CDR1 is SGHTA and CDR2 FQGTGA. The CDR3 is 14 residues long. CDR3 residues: CASSPFGGAVGYTF. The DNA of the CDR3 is TGTGCCAGCAGCCCATTCGGGGGGGCGGTTGGCTACACCTTC. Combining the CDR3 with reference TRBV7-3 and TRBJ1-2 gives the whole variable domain GAGVSQTPSNKVTEKGKYVELRCDPISGHTALYWYRQSLGQGPEFLIYFQGTGAADDSGLPNDRFFAVRPEGSVSTLKIQRTERGDSAVYLCASSPFGGAVGYTFGSGTRLTVV.

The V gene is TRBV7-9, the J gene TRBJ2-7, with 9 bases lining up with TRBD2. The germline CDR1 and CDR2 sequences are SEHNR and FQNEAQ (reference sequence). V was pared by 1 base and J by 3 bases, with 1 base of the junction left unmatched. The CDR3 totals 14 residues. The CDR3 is CASSLVSGGYEQYF. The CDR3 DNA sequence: TGTGCCAGCAGCTTAGTTAGCGGGGGCTACGAGCAGTACTTC.

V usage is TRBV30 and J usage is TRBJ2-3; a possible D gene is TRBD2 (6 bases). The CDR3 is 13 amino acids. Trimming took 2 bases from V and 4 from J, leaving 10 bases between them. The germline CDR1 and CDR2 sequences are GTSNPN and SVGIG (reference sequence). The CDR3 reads CAWSRRLADTQYF. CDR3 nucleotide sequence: TGTGCCTGGAGTAGGAGACTAGCAGATACGCAGTATTTT. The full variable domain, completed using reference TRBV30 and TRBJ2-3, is SQTIHQWPATLVQPVGSPLSLECTVEGTSNPNLYWYRQAAGRGLQLLFYSVGIGQISSEVPQNLSASRPQDRQFILSSKKLLLSDSGFYLCAWSRRLADTQYFGPGTRLTVL.

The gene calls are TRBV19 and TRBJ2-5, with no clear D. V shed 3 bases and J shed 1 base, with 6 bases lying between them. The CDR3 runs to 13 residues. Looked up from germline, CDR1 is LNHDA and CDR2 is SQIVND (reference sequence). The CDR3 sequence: CASSIWLQETQYF. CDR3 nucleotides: TGTGCCAGTAGTATCTGGCTCCAAGAGACCCAGTACTTC. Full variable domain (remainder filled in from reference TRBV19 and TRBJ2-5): DGGITQSPKYLFRKEGQNVTLSCEQNLNHDAMYWYRQDPGQGLRLIYYSQIVNDFQKGDIAEGYSVSREKKESFPLTVTSAQKNPTAFYLCASSIWLQETQYFGPGTRLLVL.

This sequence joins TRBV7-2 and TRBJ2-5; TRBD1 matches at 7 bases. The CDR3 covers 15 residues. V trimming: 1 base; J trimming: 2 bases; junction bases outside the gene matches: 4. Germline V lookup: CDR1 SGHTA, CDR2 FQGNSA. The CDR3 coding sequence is TGTGCCAGCAGCTTAGTTGACAGGGCTCAAGAGACCCAGTACTTC. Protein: CASSLVDRAQETQYF.

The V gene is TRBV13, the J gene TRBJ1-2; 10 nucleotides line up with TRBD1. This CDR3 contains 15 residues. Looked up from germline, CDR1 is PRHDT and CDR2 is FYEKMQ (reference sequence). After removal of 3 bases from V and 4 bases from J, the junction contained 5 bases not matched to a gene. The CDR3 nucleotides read TGTGCCAGCAGCTTTCGGACAGGGGGTAGCTATGGCTACACCTTC. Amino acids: CASSFRTGGSYGYTF.

Here the CDR3 reads CSASSGGGNQPQHF. The CDR3 DNA follows: TGCAGTGCTAGTTCGGGGGGAGGGAATCAGCCCCAGCATTTT. The V and J genes are TRBV20-1 and TRBJ1-5; a weak D match, TRBD1 (5 bases). Trimming stripped 3 bases from V and 4 bases from J, with 13 bases between. The germline gives CDR1 DFQATT, CDR2 SNEGSKA (reference sequence). CDR3 length: 14 residues.

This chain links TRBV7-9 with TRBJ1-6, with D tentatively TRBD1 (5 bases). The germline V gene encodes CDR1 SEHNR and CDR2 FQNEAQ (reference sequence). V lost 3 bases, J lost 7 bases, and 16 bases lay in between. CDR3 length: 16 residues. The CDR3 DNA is TGTGCCAGCAGCTTGGAGGGGTACAGCAAGAATTCACCCCTCCACTTT. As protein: CASSLEGYSKNSPLHF.

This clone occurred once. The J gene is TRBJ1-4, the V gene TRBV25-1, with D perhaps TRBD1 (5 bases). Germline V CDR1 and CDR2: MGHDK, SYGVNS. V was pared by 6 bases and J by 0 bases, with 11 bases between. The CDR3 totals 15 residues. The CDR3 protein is CASRDTGATNEKLFF. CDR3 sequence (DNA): TGTGCCAGCAGGGATACAGGTGCAACTAATGAAAAACTGTTTTTT.

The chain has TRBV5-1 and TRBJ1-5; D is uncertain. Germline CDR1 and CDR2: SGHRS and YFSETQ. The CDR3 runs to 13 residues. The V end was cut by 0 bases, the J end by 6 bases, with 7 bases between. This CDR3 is CASSLDESQPQHF. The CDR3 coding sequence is TGCGCCAGCAGCTTGGATGAGAGTCAGCCCCAGCATTTT.